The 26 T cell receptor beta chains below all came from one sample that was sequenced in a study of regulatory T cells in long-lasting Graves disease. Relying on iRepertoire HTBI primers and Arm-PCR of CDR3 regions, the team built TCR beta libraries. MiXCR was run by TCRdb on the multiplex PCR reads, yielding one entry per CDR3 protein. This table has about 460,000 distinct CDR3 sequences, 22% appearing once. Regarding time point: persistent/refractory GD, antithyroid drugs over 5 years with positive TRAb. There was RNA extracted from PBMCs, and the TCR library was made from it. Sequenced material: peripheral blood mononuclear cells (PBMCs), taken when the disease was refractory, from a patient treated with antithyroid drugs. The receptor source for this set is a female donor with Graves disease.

The CDR3 coding sequence is TGTGCCAGCAGCTTGGATGGGGGTTCCAACGAGCAGTACTTC. Amino acids: CASSLDGGSNEQYF. The J gene is TRBJ2-7, the V gene TRBV5-6; TRBD1 or TRBD2 may be the D gene (5 bases each). This CDR3 spans 14 amino acids. V was cut by 0 bases and J by 5 bases, with 12 bases left in between. The V gene's germline CDR1 is SGHDT and CDR2 YYEEEE. Drawing the rest from reference TRBV5-6 and TRBJ2-7, the complete variable domain is DAGVTQSPTHLIKTRGQQVTLRCSPKSGHDTVSWYQQALGQGPQFIFQYYEEEERQRGNFPDRFSGHQFPNYSSELNVNALLLGDSALYLCASSLDGGSNEQYFGPGTRLTVT.

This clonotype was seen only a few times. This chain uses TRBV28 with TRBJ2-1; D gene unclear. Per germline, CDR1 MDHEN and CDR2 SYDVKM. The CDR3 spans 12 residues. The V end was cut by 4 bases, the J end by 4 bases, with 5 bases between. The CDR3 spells CASSSEYNEQFF. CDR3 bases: TGTGCCAGCAGTTCGGAGTACAATGAGCAGTTCTTC.

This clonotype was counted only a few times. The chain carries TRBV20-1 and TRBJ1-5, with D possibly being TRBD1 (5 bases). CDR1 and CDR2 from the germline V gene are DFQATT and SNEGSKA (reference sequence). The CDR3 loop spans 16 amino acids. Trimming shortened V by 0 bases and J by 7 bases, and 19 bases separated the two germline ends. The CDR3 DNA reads TGCAGTGCTAGAGACCCCCGGGGGGGGGACCGGCAGCCCCAGCATTTT. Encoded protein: CSARDPRGGDRQPQHF.

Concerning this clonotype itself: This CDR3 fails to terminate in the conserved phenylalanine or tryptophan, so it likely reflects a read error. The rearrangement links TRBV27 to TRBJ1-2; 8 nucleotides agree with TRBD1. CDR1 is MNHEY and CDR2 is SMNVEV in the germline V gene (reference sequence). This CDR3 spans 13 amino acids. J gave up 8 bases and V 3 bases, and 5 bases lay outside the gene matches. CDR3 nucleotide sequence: TGTGCCAGCAGTTTCGACAGGGGTTCGGGCTACACCTCC. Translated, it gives CASSFDRGSGYTS.

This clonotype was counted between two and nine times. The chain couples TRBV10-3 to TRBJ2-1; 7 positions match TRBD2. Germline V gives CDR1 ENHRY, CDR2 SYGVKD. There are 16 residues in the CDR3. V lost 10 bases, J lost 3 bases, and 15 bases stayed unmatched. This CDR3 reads CASSAEGGPDYNEQFF. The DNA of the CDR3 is TGTGCCAGCAGCGCTGAGGGAGGGCCGGACTACAATGAGCAGTTCTTC.

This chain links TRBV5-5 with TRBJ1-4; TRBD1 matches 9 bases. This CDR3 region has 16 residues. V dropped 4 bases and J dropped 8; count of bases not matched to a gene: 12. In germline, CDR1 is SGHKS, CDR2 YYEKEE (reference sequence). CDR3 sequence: CASSTRGGDRVEKLFF. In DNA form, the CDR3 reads TGTGCCAGCAGCACCCGGGGGGGGGACAGGGTCGAAAAACTGTTTTTT.

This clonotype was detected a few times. CDR3 protein: CAWSRQRAFF. CDR3 coding DNA: TGTGCCTGGAGCAGACAGCGGGCTTTCTTT. This rearrangement joins TRBV30 to TRBJ1-1, with a tentative D call TRBD1 (5 bases). Germline CDR1 GTSNPN, CDR2 SVGIG (reference sequence). The CDR3 length is 10 residues. Deletions cut 3 bases from V and 11 bases from J, with 10 bases between.

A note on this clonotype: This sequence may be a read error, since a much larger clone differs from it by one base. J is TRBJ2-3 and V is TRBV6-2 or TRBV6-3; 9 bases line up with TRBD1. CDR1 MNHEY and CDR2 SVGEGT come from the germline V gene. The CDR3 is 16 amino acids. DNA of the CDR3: TGTGCCAGCAGTGAATTCTTAGGACAGGGGAGAGATGCGCAGTATTTT. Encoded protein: CASSEFLGQGRDAQYF.

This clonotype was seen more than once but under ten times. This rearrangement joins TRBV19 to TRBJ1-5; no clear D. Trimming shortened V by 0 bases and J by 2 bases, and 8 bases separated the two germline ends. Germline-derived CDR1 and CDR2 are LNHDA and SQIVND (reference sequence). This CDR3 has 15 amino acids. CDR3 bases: TGTGCCAGTAGTATAGAGAAGAATCGCAATCAGCCCCAGCATTTT. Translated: CASSIEKNRNQPQHF. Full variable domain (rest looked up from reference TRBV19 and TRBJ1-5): DGGITQSPKYLFRKEGQNVTLSCEQNLNHDAMYWYRQDPGQGLRLIYYSQIVNDFQKGDIAEGYSVSREKKESFPLTVTSAQKNPTAFYLCASSIEKNRNQPQHFGDGTRLSIL.

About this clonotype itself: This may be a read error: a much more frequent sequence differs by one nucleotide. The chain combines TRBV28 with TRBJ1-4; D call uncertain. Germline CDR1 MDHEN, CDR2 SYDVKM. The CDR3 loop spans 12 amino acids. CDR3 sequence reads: CASSPTVGKLSF. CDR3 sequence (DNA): TGTGCCAGCAGCCCCACGGTCGGAAAACTGTCTTTT.

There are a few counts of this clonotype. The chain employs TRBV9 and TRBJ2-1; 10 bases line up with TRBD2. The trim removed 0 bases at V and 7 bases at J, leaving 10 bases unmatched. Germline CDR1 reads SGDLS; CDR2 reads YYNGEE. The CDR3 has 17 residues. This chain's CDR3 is CASSVGGAGGPSNEQFF. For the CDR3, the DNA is TGTGCCAGCAGCGTAGGTGGAGCGGGAGGGCCATCGAATGAGCAGTTCTTC.

This CDR3 reads CASSYLGEQETQYF. CDR3 nucleotide sequence: TGTGCCAGCAGTTACTTGGGGGAACAAGAGACCCAGTACTTC. The chain couples TRBV6-2 or TRBV6-3 to TRBJ2-5; D may match TRBD1 or TRBD2 (5 bases each). The CDR3 covers 14 residues. V was shortened by 1 base and J by 2 bases, with 8 bases between the two germline ends. Germline loops: CDR1 MNHEY, CDR2 SVGEGT.

CDR3 bases: TGCGCCAGCAGCCCATTATATCGGGGGGTGGAGACCCAGTACTTC. Protein: CASSPLYRGVETQYF. The chain employs TRBV4-3 and TRBJ2-5; TRBD2 agrees at 7 bases. This CDR3 contains 15 residues. V trimming: 4 bases; J trimming: 5 bases; junction bases outside the gene matches: 10. CDR1 is LGHNA and CDR2 is YSLEER in the germline V gene.

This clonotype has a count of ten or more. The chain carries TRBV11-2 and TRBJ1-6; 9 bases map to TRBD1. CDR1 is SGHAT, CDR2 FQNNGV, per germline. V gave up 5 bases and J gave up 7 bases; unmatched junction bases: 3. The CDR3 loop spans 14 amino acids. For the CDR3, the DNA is TGTGCCAGCAGCCGGGACAGGGTGAATTCACCCCTCCACTTT. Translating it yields CASSRDRVNSPLHF.

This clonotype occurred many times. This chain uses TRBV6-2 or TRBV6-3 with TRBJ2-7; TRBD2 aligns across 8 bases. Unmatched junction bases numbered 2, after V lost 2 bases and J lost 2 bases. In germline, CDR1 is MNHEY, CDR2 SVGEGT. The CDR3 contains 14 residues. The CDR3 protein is CASSYGSGTYEQYF. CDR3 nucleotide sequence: TGTGCCAGCAGTTACGGTAGCGGGACCTACGAGCAGTACTTC.

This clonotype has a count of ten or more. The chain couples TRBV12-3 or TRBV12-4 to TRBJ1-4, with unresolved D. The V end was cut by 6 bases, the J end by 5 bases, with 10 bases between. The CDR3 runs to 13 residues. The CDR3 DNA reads TGTGCCAGCAGGGGATTAGGCAATGAAAAACTGTTTTTT. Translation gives CASRGLGNEKLFF.

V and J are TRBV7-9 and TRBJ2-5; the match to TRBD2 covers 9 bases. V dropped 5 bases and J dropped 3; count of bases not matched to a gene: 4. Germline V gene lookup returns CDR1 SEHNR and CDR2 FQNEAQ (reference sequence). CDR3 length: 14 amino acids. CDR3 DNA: TGTGCCAGCAGCCATCGACTAGCGGAAGAGACCCAGTACTTC. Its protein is CASSHRLAEETQYF.

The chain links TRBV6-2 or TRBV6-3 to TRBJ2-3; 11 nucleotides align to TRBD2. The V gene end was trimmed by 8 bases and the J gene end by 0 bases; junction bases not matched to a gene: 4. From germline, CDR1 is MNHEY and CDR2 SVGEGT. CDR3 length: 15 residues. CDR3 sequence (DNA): TGTGCCAGCCGACTAGCGGGATATAGCACAGATACGCAGTATTTT. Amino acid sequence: CASRLAGYSTDTQYF.

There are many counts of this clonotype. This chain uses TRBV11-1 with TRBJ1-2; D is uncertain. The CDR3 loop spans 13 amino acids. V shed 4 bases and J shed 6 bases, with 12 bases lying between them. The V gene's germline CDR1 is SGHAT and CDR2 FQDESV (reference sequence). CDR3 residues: CASSSRIGDGYTF. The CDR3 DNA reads TGTGCCAGCAGCTCACGGATCGGGGATGGCTACACCTTC.

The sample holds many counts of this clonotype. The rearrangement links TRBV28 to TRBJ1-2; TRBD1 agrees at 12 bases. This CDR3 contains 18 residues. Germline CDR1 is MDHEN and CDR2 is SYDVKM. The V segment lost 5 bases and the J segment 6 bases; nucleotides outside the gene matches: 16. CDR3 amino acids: CASSESGTGGVSGHGYTF. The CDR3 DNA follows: TGTGCCAGCAGTGAATCCGGGACAGGGGGCGTCAGTGGCCATGGCTACACCTTC.

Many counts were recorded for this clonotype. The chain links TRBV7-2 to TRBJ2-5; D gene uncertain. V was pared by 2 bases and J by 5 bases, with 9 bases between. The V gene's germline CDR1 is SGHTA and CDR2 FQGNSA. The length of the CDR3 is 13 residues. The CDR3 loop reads CASSLTGLETQYF. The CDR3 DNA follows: TGTGCCAGCAGCTTAACGGGTCTGGAGACCCAGTACTTC.

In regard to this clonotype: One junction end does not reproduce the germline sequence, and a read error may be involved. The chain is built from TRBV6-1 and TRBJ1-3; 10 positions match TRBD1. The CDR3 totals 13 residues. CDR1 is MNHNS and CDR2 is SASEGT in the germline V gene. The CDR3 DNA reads TGTGCCAGCGACGGGACAGGGGACAACACCACATATTTT. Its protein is CASDGTGDNTTYF.

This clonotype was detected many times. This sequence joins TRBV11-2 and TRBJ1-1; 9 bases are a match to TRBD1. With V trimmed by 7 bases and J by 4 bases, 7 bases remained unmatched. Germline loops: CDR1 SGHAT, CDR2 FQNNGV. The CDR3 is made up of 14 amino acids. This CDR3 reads CASTLQGAGTEAFF. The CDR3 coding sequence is TGTGCCAGCACCCTACAGGGGGCTGGCACTGAAGCTTTCTTT.

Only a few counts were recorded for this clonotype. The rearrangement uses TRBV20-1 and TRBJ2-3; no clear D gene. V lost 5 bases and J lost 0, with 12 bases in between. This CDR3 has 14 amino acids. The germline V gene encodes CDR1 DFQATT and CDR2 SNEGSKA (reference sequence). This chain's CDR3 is CSAPGGSSTDTQYF. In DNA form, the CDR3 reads TGCAGTGCTCCAGGCGGCTCTAGCACAGATACGCAGTATTTT.

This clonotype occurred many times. Written as DNA, the CDR3 is TGTGCCAGCAGGAGCCTTTGGGGCTACACCTTC. It specifies CASRSLWGYTF. The chain carries TRBV6-1 and TRBJ1-2; D is uncertain. This CDR3 contains 11 residues. Trimming removed 6 bases at V and 8 bases at J, with 10 bases between. The germline gives CDR1 MNHNS, CDR2 SASEGT.

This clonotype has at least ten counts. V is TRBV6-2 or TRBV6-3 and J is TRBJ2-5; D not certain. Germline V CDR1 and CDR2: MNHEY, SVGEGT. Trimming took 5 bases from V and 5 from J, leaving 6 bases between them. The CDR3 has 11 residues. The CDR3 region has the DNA TGTGCCAGCAGTGGCAGGGAGACCCAGTACTTC. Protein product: CASSGRETQYF.